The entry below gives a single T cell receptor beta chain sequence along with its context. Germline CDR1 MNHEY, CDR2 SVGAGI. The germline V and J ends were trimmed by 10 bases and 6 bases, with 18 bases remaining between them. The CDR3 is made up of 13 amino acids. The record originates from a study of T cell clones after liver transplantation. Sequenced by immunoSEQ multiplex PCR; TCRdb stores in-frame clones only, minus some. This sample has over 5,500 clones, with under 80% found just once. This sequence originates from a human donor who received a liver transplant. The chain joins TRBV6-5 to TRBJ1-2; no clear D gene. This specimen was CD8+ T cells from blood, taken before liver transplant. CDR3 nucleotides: TGTGCCACGGGCTCCGGGCCCTACAATGGCTACACCTTC. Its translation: CATGSGPYNGYTF.